The rows below give T cell receptor beta chains drawn from one sample of a study of molecular identifiers for immune sequencing clone quantification. TCRdb processed the PCR reads anew with MiXCR; each CDR3 protein has one entry. The data show about 320,000 distinct CDR3 sequences, with roughly a quarter seen just once and 0.65% to 0.75% held by the top ten. Sequencing was performed on naive CD8+ T cells from blood, with Jurkat cell RNA spiked in. The receptor source for this set is a human donor in good health. Some libraries in this study had Jurkat cell RNA spiked in. CDR3s include the opening cysteine and the closing phenylalanine or tryptophan. A D gene is named only where the DNA matches it firmly. The size field is filled for only some rows; it gives once, few, many or a size class.

v_call	clone_size	d_call	j_call	cdr3_nt	cdr3_aa
TRBV4-1	many	.	TRBJ1-1	TGCGCCAGCAGCCAAGGCCCCGTGAATATGAACACTGAAGCTTTCTTT	CASSQGPVNMNTEAFF
TRBV5-1	many	.	TRBJ1-3	TGCGCCAGCAGCTCGGACGGGTTGGATGGAAACACCATATATTTT	CASSSDGLDGNTIYF
TRBV5-3	many	TRBD1	TRBJ2-5	TGTGCCAGCTCTCCGGACAGGGGACAAGACACCCGGTACTTT	CASSPDRGQDTRYF
TRBV4-1	few	.	TRBJ1-1	TGCGCCAGCAGCCAAGATCGGGCAGGAACTGAAGCTTTCTTT	CASSQDRAGTEAFF
TRBV7-2	.	TRBD2	TRBJ2-1	TGTGCCAGCAGCTGGGGACTAGCGGGGTGGAATGAGCAGTTCTTC	CASSWGLAGWNEQFF
TRBV20-1	few	TRBD2	TRBJ2-7	TGCAGTGCTAGAGACCTTAGCGGGGGAAGCTCCTACGAGCAGTACTTC	CSARDLSGGSSYEQYF
TRBV30	many	TRBD1	TRBJ1-6	TGTGCCTGGAACGGACAGGGGAACCTTCCCCTCCACTTT	CAWNGQGNLPLHF
TRBV19	.	TRBD1	TRBJ2-3	TGTGCCAGTAGTCCGGGACAGGGGCCCACAGATACGCAGTATTTT	CASSPGQGPTDTQYF
TRBV20-1	.	TRBD2	TRBJ2-3	TGCAGTGCTAGAGATGTTAGCGGGCGAGGGACAGATACGCAGTATTTT	CSARDVSGRGTDTQYF
TRBV6-6	.	TRBD2	TRBJ2-7	TGTGCCAGCAGTTATACGAAGCGGGAGACCTCCGAGCAGTACTTC	CASSYTKRETSEQYF
TRBV30	few	.	TRBJ2-1	TGTGCCTGGAGTGGGTTAATTCCCTACAATGAGCAGTTCTTC	CAWSGLIPYNEQFF
TRBV19	.	.	TRBJ2-5	TGTGCCAGTACCTCCTGGGAGGACCAAGAGACCCAGTACTTC	CASTSWEDQETQYF
TRBV2	many	TRBD2	TRBJ2-1	TGTGCCAGAAGGACTAGCGGATACAATGAGCAGTTCTTC	CARRTSGYNEQFF
TRBV6-2/TRBV6-3	.	.	TRBJ1-5	TGTGCCAGCAGCCAGCCGTCTGGGGGCGGACTCGTCTATAGCAATCAGCCCCAGCATTTT	CASSQPSGGGLVYSNQPQHF
TRBV7-9	.	.	TRBJ2-3	TGTGCCAGCAGCCGCCGGCAGCCCGGGACAACTTTCCTAAGCACAGATACGCAGTATTTT	CASSRRQPGTTFLSTDTQYF
TRBV12-3/TRBV12-4	few	TRBD2	TRBJ2-7	TGTGCCAGCAGATATACTAGCGGGGGGGTCTACGAGCAGTACTTC	CASRYTSGGVYEQYF
TRBV30	.	.	TRBJ2-1	TGTGCCTGGAGTACCATGAAGGGCCACTACAATGAGCAGTTCTTC	CAWSTMKGHYNEQFF
TRBV7-9	many	.	TRBJ2-7	TGTGCCAGCAGAGGTCCGCCCACCTACGAGCAGTACTTC	CASRGPPTYEQYF